The next 20 T cell receptor beta chains were all read from a single sample in a study of shared clonotypes between healthy human individuals. Profiling relied on immunoSEQ multiplex PCR, and the TCRdb table lists in-frame clones only, not all of them. The sample includes about 2.4 million clones, 93% seen only once; the top ten take approximately 0.35%. Sequencing was carried out using naive CD4+ T cells from PBMCs. The sample's subset: CD45RA+ positively selected. Receptors were obtained from a man aged 18 to 35 in good health. Some clones in this sample may be carry-over from other donors' samples.

J is TRBJ2-5 and V is TRBV7-2, with 10 bases identical to TRBD2. Germline CDR1 SGHTA, CDR2 FQGNSA. V lost 2 bases and J lost 4; bases outside the gene matches: 7. The CDR3 consists of 16 residues. The CDR3 loop reads CASSLSSGRKGETQYF. CDR3 DNA: TGTGCCAGCAGCTTATCTAGCGGGAGAAAAGGAGAGACCCAGTACTTC.

The chain links TRBV5-8 to TRBJ2-5; no definite D call. Between the trimmed V and J ends, which lost 4 bases and 5 bases, there was a span of 9 bases. This CDR3 contains 12 residues. CDR1 is SGHTS, CDR2 YDEGEE, per germline. The chain's CDR3 is CASSPLGETQYF. CDR3 in DNA: TGTGCCAGCAGCCCCCTCGGGGAGACCCAGTACTTC.

The chain uses TRBV7-6 and TRBJ2-2, with no clear D. The CDR3 spans 14 residues. The V gene lost 5 bases and the J gene lost 6 bases, with 13 bases spanning the gap. Germline values: CDR1 SGHVS, CDR2 FNYEAQ. The CDR3, as DNA: TGTGCCAGCAGCCAAGAATACGTCGCCGGGGAGCTGTTTTTT. It is translated as CASSQEYVAGELFF.

V usage is TRBV11-2 and J usage is TRBJ2-7, with 8 bases matching TRBD1. The CDR3 length is 16 residues. Unmatched junction bases numbered 12, after V lost 4 bases and J lost 4 bases. CDR1 and CDR2 from the germline V gene are SGHAT and FQNNGV. The CDR3: CASSYTGSGGAYEQYF. The DNA for the CDR3 is TGTGCCAGCAGCTACACAGGATCAGGGGGCGCGTACGAGCAGTACTTC.

The chain employs TRBV7-7 and TRBJ2-5; TRBD2 matches at 15 bases. The length of the CDR3 is 17 residues. CDR1 SSHAT and CDR2 FNYEAQ come from the germline V gene (reference sequence). The junction had 4 bases not matched to a gene; V was cut back by 0 bases and J by 5 bases. The CDR3 spells CASSLAGLAGGRETQYF. In DNA, the CDR3 is TGTGCCAGCAGCTTAGCCGGACTAGCGGGAGGGCGGGAGACCCAGTACTTC.

This chain uses TRBV5-1 with TRBJ2-3; 9 bases map to TRBD2. With V trimmed by 0 bases and J by 5 bases, 10 bases remained unmatched. Germline loops: CDR1 SGHRS, CDR2 YFSETQ. This CDR3 region has 17 residues. The DNA of the CDR3 is TGCGCCAGCAGCTTGGATGTGGCGGGAGGGCCAGGAGATACGCAGTATTTT. Translating it yields CASSLDVAGGPGDTQYF.

The V call is TRBV19, the J call TRBJ1-1; D gene uncertain. The length of the CDR3 is 14 residues. Germline V CDR1 and CDR2: LNHDA, SQIVND (reference sequence). V shed 5 bases and J shed 1 base, with 11 bases lying between them. The CDR3 is CASSSWGWNTEAFF. The CDR3 DNA reads as TGTGCCAGTAGTTCCTGGGGTTGGAACACTGAAGCTTTCTTT. The full variable domain, its missing parts supplied by reference TRBV19 and TRBJ1-1, is DGGITQSPKYLFRKEGQNVTLSCEQNLNHDAMYWYRQDPGQGLRLIYYSQIVNDFQKGDIAEGYSVSREKKESFPLTVTSAQKNPTAFYLCASSSWGWNTEAFFGQGTRLTVV.

The CDR3 here is CASSREGSTGGYTF. CDR3 bases: TGTGCCAGCAGTCGGGAGGGTTCCACCGGTGGCTACACCTTC. V gene TRBV7-8 combines with J gene TRBJ1-2; D is undetermined. This CDR3 has 14 residues. Germline V gives CDR1 SGHVS, CDR2 FQNEAQ. V was shortened by 6 bases and J by 7 bases, with 18 bases between the two germline ends. The full variable domain, completed using reference TRBV7-8 and TRBJ1-2, is GAGVSQSPRYKVAKRGQDVALRCDPISGHVSLFWYQQALGQGPEFLTYFQNEAQLDKSGLPSDRFFAERPEGSVSTLKIQRTQQEDSAVYLCASSREGSTGGYTFGSGTRLTVV.

In the case of this clone: The sample has other DNA sequences that encode this CDR3 too. This sequence joins TRBV28 and TRBJ1-4; 8 bases line up with TRBD1. CDR1 and CDR2 from the germline V gene are MDHEN and SYDVKM. With V trimmed by 5 bases and J by 7 bases, 6 bases remained unmatched. The CDR3 contains 14 residues. CDR3 nucleotide sequence: TGTGCCAGCAGTCTTGGACAGGGACGTGAAAAACTGTTTTTT. Its protein is CASSLGQGREKLFF.

V is TRBV29-1 and J is TRBJ1-2; 7 positions agree with TRBD1. After removal of 7 bases from V and 2 bases from J, the junction contained 7 bases not matched to a gene. Germline values: CDR1 SQVTM, CDR2 ANQGSEA. The CDR3 has 13 amino acids. The CDR3: CSASTGTNYGYTF. The CDR3 coding sequence is TGCAGCGCCTCGACAGGGACGAACTATGGCTACACCTTC.

V is TRBV5-1 and J is TRBJ2-7; 9 nucleotides line up with TRBD1. Trimming took 7 bases from V and 5 from J; bases not matched to a gene: 10. Germline V lookup: CDR1 SGHRS, CDR2 YFSETQ. The CDR3 extends over 14 amino acids. CDR3 protein: CASGTGQNSNEQYF. The CDR3 DNA reads TGCGCCAGCGGGACAGGGCAGAATTCTAACGAGCAGTACTTC.

With regard to this clone: Other nucleotide sequences in the sample specify the same CDR3. This chain links TRBV5-4 with TRBJ2-1; a weak D match, TRBD2 (6 bases). V lost 0 bases and J lost 1, with 8 bases in between. The CDR3 has 15 amino acids. CDR1 and CDR2 (germline): SGHNT, YYREEE (reference sequence). CDR3 loop: CASSLGSGSYNEQFF. The CDR3 region has the DNA TGTGCCAGCAGCTTGGGGAGCGGGTCCTACAATGAGCAGTTCTTC.

The gene calls are TRBV4-1 and TRBJ1-2; TRBD1 matches 7 bases. Trimming took 1 base from V and 8 from J; bases not matched to a gene: 10. This CDR3 has 15 residues. CDR1 and CDR2 (germline): MGHRA, YSYEKL. CDR3 region: CASSQARRVGGGYTF. The CDR3 nucleotides read TGCGCCAGCAGCCAAGCTCGCAGGGTAGGGGGCGGCTACACCTTC.

This chain connects TRBV5-1 to TRBJ2-7, with 9 bases matching TRBD1. Germline loops: CDR1 SGHRS, CDR2 YFSETQ. V shed 4 bases, J shed 0 bases, and the junction held 8 bases outside the gene matches. This CDR3 comprises 16 residues. For the CDR3, the DNA is TGCGCCAGCAGCCTTCGCCCGGGACAGGGCTCCTACGAGCAGTACTTC. Translated: CASSLRPGQGSYEQYF.

The gene calls are TRBV5-1 and TRBJ2-1, with 9 positions matching TRBD2. The germline gives CDR1 SGHRS, CDR2 YFSETQ. The J segment lost 9 bases and the V segment lost 4 bases, leaving 11 bases of the junction unmatched. The CDR3 consists of 15 residues. The chain's CDR3 is CASSPIAGAAGEQFF. CDR3 nucleotide sequence: TGCGCCAGCAGCCCAATAGCGGGAGCGGCTGGTGAGCAGTTCTTC.

The chain recombines TRBV11-2 with TRBJ1-1, with TRBD1 matching over 7 bases. V lost 4 bases, J lost 5 bases, and 4 bases stayed unmatched. The CDR3 is 13 amino acids. Germline V gene data show CDR1 as SGHAT and CDR2 as FQNNGV. The CDR3 here is CASSYRGGTEAFF. CDR3 nucleotides: TGTGCCAGCAGCTACAGGGGAGGGACTGAAGCTTTCTTT.

About this clone itself: The same CDR3 is also encoded by other DNA sequences in this sample. This chain connects TRBV5-1 to TRBJ1-1; no definite D call. V lost 0 bases and J lost 4, with 10 bases in between. The V gene's germline CDR1 is SGHRS and CDR2 YFSETQ. This CDR3 spans 14 amino acids. Here the CDR3 reads CASSLEGTGTEAFF. The CDR3 nucleotides read TGCGCCAGCAGCTTGGAAGGTACGGGCACTGAAGCTTTCTTT.

The chain recombines TRBV14 with TRBJ2-2, with D unresolved. This CDR3 has 14 amino acids. The V gene lost 0 bases and the J gene lost 4 bases, with 6 bases spanning the gap. Germline CDR1 is SGHDN and CDR2 is FVKESK. The CDR3 nucleotides are TGTGCCAGCAGCCAAGATTGGACCACCGGGGAGCTGTTTTTT. Protein: CASSQDWTTGELFF.

This sequence joins TRBV18 and TRBJ1-1; a weak D match, TRBD1 (5 bases). Trimming removed 4 bases at V and 0 bases at J, with 9 bases between. This CDR3 is 14 amino acids long. Looked up from germline, CDR1 is KGHSH and CDR2 is LQKENI. In DNA, the CDR3 is TGTGCCAGCTCACAGACAGACCTGAACACTGAAGCTTTCTTT. This gives the protein CASSQTDLNTEAFF.

This clone came up once. The CDR3 loop is CASSKLAGGYNEQFF. In DNA form, the CDR3 reads TGTGCCAGCAGCAAATTAGCGGGGGGATACAATGAGCAGTTCTTC. The chain joins TRBV7-8 to TRBJ2-1; 10 bases are shared with TRBD2. Germline CDR1 is SGHVS and CDR2 is FQNEAQ. V was pared by 5 bases and J by 4 bases, with 5 bases of the junction left unmatched. CDR3 size: 15 residues. Full variable domain (missing parts from reference TRBV7-8 and TRBJ2-1): GAGVSQSPRYKVAKRGQDVALRCDPISGHVSLFWYQQALGQGPEFLTYFQNEAQLDKSGLPSDRFFAERPEGSVSTLKIQRTQQEDSAVYLCASSKLAGGYNEQFFGPGTRLTVL.